The T cell receptor (beta chain) described here comes from a study of T cells in pancreatic ductal adenocarcinoma (dated by TCRdb to the late 2010s). Context from the whole study: To learn about the adaptive T-cell response arising naturally, investigators profiled where tumor-infiltrating CD8+ T cells, together with suppressive cells, were located within resected pancreatic ductal adenocarcinoma, how abundant they were, and what qualities they showed. The full study reports these points: Because inoperable disease is present at presentation in most pancreatic cancer patients, the resected cohort was biased toward the minority with early-stage disease. There was no significant difference in T-cell clonality between tumor and blood, where mean clonality was approximately 0.12 for tumors and 0.072 for blood. Tumor versus blood clonality comparisons may be biased because tumors are enriched in CD45RO+ effector rather than naive T cells, biasing toward lower diversity. More total productive templates and 6 to 9.5-fold more unique clonotypes were found in blood samples than in tumor samples.

Selected pancreatic ductal adenocarcinoma patients had undergone surgery without neoadjuvant therapy. After peripheral blood was drawn into heparin tubes, PBMCs were separated on a histopaque density gradient and then cryopreserved in around 11% DMSO. Using the DNeasy Blood and Tissue Kit along with Proteinase K and RNase treatment, genomic DNA was extracted from 6 or 7 PBMC specimens and some 10 flash-frozen tumor specimens. This clone showed up just once. Its antigen is unknown. No qualities accompany the bases; no much larger clone lies one base away. Via the germline V gene (reference sequence), CDR1 is LNHDA and CDR2 SQIVND. V trim: 7 bases; J trim: 7 bases; unmatched bases: 12. The CDR3 sequence holds 15 residues, the cysteine and phenylalanine included. Here the CDR3 DNA is all that survives: 45 bases in frame from base 1. TCR beta CDR3 regions were amplified from genomic DNA using the immunoSEQ hsTCRB kit. High-throughput TRB CDR3 sequencing was performed on an Illumina HiSeq system. On the study's bioinformatics: The immunoSEQ software was used to analyze sequencing reads, and nonproductive sequences containing premature stops or frame-shifts were excluded. Clonality of the repertoire was calculated as one minus the Shannon entropy normalized by log2 of the number of unique productive sequences. This immuneACCESS table, as held by TCRdb, lists in-frame sequences with V and J called but not all clones. Of the missing ones, under half trace to an unresolved V gene in checked studies; the others have no known cause. The V and J calls and clone size were taken over from that table, and D and trimming were inferred from the DNA. The sample table shows more than 25,000 clones, and around 94% are seen once. Roughly 2.2% of the sample lies in the top ten.

The sequence derives from a human donor with pancreatic ductal adenocarcinoma. The chain couples TRBV19 to TRBJ2-1, and 8 junctional nucleotides match TRBD2. The specimen sequenced was PBMCs. Read as DNA, the sequence is TGTGCCAGTACCCCGAGTGCGGGAGGTATAAATGAGCAGTTCTTC. It is translated as CASTPSAGGINEQFF.